This TCR beta chain was retrieved from a study of shared clonotypes between healthy human individuals. Study-wide background: The plates for each donor numbered three CD4 naive, three CD4 memory, two CD8 naive and one CD8 memory.

CDR3 size: 13 residues. Trimming cost V 0 bases and J 6 bases, with 9 bases left between them. From germline, CDR1 is SGHKS and CDR2 YYEKEE (reference sequence). Naivety among CD8 cells was defined by CD45RO negativity and positive CCR7 selection, thereby excluding terminally differentiated effector memory CD45RA+ cells. Genomic DNA of every subset was divided equally among multiple immunoSEQ plates. Produced via immunoSEQ multiplex PCR; TCRdb's table is partial and in-frame only. Of about 680,000 clones listed, 92% were seen once; the top ten hold approximately 24%. The J gene is TRBJ1-1, the V gene TRBV5-5; no clear D gene. The origin of this receptor is a young man in good health. The specimen sequenced was naive CD8+ T cells sorted from blood. The chain's CDR3 is CASSLARSPEAFF. CDR3 in DNA: TGTGCCAGCAGCTTGGCCCGCAGCCCTGAAGCTTTCTTT. The full variable domain, in which reference TRBV5-5 and TRBJ1-1 provide the parts outside the CDR3, is DAGVTQSPTHLIKTRGQQVTLRCSPISGHKSVSWYQQVLGQGPQFIFQYYEKEERGRGNFPDRFSARQFPNYSSELNVNALLLGDSALYLCASSLARSPEAFFGQGTRLTVV.